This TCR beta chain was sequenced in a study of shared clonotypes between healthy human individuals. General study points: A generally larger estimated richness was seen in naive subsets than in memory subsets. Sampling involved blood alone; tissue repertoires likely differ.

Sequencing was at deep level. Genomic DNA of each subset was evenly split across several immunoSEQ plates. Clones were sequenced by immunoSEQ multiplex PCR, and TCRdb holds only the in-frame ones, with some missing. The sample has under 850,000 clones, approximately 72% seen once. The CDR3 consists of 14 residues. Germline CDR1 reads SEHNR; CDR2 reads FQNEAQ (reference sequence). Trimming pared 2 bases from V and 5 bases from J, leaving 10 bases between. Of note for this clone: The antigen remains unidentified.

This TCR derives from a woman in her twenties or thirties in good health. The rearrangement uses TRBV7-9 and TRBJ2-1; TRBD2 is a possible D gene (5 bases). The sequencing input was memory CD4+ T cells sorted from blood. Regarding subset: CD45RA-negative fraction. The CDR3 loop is CASSLKDFHNEQFF. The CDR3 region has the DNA TGTGCCAGCAGCTTAAAGGACTTCCACAATGAGCAGTTCTTC.